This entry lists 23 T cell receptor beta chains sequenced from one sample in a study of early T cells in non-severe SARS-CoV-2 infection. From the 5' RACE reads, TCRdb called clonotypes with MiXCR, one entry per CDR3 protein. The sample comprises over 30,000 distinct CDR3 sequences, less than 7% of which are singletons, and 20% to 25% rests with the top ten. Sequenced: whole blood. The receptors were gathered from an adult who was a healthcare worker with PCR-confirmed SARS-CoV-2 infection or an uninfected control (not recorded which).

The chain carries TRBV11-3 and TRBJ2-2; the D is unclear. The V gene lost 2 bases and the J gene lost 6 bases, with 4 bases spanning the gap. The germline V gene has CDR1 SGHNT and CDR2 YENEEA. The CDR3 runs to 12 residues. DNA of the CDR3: TGTGCCAGCAGCTTAAGTGCCGGGGAGCTGTTTTTT. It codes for CASSLSAGELFF.

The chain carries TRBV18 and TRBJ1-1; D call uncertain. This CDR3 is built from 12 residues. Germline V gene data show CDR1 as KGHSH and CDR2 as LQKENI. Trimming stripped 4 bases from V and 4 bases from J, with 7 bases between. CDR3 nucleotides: TGTGCCAGCTCACAAGTTCCCACTGAAGCTTTCTTT. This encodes CASSQVPTEAFF.

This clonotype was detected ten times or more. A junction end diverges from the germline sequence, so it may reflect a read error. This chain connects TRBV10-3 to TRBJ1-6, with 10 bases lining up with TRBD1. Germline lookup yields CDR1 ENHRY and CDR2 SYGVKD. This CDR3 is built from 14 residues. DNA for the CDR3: TGTGCCATCAGGTCCGGGACAGGGGATTCCCCCCTCCACTTT. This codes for CAIRSGTGDSPLHF.

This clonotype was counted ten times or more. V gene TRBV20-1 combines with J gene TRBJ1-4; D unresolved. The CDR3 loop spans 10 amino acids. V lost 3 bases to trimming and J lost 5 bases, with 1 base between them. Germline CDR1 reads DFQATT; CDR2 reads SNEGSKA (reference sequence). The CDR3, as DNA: TGCAGTGCTAGGAATGAAAAACTGTTTTTT. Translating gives CSARNEKLFF.

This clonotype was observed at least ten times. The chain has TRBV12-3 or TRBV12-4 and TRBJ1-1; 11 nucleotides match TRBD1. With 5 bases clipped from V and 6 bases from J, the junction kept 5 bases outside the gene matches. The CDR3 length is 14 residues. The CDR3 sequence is CASSRGQGAAEAFF. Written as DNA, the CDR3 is TGTGCCAGCAGTCGTGGACAGGGGGCCGCTGAAGCTTTCTTT.

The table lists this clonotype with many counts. The CDR3 region has the DNA TGCAGCGTTGAAGATAGTGCGAACACTGAAGCTTTCTTT. Protein: CSVEDSANTEAFF. The V gene is TRBV29-1, the J gene TRBJ1-1; D is undetermined. The CDR3 sequence is 13 residues long. Trimming cost V 0 bases and J 1 base, with 6 bases left between them. Germline lookup yields CDR1 SQVTM and CDR2 ANQGSEA.

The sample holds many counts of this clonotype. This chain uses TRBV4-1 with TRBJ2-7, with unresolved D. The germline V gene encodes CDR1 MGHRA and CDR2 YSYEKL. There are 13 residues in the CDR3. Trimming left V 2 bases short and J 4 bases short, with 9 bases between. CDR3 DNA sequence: TGCGCCAGCAGCCAACAGGAAAGATACGAGCAGTACTTC. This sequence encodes CASSQQERYEQYF.

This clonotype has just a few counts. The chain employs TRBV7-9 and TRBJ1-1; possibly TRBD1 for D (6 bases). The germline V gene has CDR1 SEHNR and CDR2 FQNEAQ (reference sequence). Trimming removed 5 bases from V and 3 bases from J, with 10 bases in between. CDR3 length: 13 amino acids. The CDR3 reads CASSEGGYTEAFF. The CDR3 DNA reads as TGTGCCAGCAGCGAGGGGGGTTACACTGAAGCTTTCTTT.

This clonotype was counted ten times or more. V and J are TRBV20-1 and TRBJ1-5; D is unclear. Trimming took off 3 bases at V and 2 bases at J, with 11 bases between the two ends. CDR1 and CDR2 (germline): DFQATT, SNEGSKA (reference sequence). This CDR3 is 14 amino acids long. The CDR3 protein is CSASKGPGNQPQHF. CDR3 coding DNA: TGCAGTGCTAGTAAGGGTCCTGGCAATCAGCCCCAGCATTTT.

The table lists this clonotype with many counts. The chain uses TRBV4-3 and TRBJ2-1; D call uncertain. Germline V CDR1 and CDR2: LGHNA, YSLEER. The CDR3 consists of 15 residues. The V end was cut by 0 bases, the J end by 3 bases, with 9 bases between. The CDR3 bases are TGCGCCAGCAGCCAAGATAAGGCCTTCTACAATGAGCAGTTCTTC. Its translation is CASSQDKAFYNEQFF.

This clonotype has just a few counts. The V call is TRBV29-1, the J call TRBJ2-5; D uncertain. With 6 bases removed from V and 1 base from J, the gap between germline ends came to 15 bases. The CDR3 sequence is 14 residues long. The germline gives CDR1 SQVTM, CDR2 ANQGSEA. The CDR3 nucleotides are TGCAGCGTGCACCCTTGGGTGAGCCAAGAGACCCAGTACTTC. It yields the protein CSVHPWVSQETQYF.

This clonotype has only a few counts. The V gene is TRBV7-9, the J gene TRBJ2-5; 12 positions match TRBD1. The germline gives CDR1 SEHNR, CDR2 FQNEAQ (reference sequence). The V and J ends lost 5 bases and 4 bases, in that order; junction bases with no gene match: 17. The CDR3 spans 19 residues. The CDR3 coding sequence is TGTGCCAGCAGCCTACCGTTTTGGGGGACAGGGGGCATCGGAGAGACCCAGTACTTC. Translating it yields CASSLPFWGTGGIGETQYF.

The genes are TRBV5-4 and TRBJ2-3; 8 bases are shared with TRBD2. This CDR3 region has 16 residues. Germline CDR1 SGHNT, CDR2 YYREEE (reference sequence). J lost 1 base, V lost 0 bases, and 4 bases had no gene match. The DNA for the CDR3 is TGTGCCAGCAGCTTGGGGCGGGAGGCCCGCACAGATACGCAGTATTTT. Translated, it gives CASSLGREARTDTQYF.

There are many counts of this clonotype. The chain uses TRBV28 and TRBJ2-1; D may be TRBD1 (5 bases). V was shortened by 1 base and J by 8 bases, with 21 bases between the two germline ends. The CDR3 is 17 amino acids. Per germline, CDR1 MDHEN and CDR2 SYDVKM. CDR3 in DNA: TGTGCCAGCAGTTTATTTGGGGCCGACCCAATACCCTATGAGCAGTTCTTC. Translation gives CASSLFGADPIPYEQFF.

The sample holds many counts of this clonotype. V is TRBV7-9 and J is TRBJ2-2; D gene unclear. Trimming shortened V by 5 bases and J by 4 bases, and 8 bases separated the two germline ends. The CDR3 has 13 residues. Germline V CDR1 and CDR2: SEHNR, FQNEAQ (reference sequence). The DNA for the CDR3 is TGTGCCAGCAGCCCCTACTTCACCGGGGAGCTGTTTTTT. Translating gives CASSPYFTGELFF.

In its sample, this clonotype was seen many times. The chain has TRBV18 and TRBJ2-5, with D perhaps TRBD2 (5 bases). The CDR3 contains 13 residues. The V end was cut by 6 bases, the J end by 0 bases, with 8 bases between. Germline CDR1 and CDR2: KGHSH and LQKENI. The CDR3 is CASSAADQETQYF. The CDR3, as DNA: TGTGCCAGCTCTGCAGCGGACCAAGAGACCCAGTACTTC.

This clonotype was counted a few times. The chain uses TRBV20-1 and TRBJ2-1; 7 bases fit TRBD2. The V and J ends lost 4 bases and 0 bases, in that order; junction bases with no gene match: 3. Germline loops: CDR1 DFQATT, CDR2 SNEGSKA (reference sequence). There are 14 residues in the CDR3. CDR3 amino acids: CSAKRTSSYNEQFF. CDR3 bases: TGCAGTGCTAAGAGGACTAGCTCCTACAATGAGCAGTTCTTC.

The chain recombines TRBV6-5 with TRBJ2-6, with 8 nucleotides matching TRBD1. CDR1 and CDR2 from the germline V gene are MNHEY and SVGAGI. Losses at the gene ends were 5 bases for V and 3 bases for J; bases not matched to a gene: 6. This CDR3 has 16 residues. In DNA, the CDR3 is TGTGCCAGCAGTCGGCAGGGGGCATTTGGGGCCAACGTCCTGACTTTC. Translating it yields CASSRQGAFGANVLTF.

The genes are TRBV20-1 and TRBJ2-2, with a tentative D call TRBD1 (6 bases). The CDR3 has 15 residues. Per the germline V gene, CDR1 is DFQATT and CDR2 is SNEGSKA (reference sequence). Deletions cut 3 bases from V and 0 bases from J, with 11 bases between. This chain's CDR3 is CSASVAGANTGELFF. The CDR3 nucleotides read TGCAGTGCTAGTGTAGCAGGGGCGAACACCGGGGAGCTGTTTTTT.

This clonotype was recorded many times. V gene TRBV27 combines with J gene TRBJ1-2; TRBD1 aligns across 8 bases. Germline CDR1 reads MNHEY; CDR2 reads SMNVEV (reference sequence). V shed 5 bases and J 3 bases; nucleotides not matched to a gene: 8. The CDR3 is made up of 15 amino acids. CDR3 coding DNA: TGTGCCAGCAGTCCAGCAGGGGGCTACGACTATGGCTACACCTTC. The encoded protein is CASSPAGGYDYGYTF.

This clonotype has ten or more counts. The CDR3 here is CASSFTGGLTEAFF. In DNA form, the CDR3 reads TGTGCCAGCAGCTTCACAGGGGGGCTCACTGAAGCTTTCTTT. The V and J genes are TRBV7-3 and TRBJ1-1, with 8 positions matching TRBD1. Germline V lookup: CDR1 SGHTA, CDR2 FQGTGA. The CDR3 sequence is 14 residues long. V lost 3 bases to trimming and J lost 4 bases; unmatched junction nucleotides: 4.

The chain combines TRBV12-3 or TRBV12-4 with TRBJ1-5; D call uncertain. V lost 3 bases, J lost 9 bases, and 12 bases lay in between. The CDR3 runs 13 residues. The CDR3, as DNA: TGTGCCAGCAGTTTTGCGGTAGGGCGGCCCCAGCATTTT. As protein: CASSFAVGRPQHF.

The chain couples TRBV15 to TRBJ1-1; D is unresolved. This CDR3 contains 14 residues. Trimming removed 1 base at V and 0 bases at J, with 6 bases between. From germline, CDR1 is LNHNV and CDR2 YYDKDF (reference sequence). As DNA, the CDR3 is TGTGCCACCAGCAGAGTACAGATGAACACTGAAGCTTTCTTT. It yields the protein CATSRVQMNTEAFF.